The 19 T cell receptor beta chains given below trace back to one sample, sequenced in a study of chemoradiotherapy in HPV16-positive cancers. Assay used: immunoSEQ multiplex PCR; TCRdb lists only in-frame clones, some missing. The table lists over 1,200 clones, about four fifths of them singletons. The material sequenced was tumor tissue, taken from a patient who underwent chemoradiotherapy. Every receptor here comes from a human donor with HPV-associated anogenital cancer.

This chain links TRBV27 with TRBJ1-1; a weak D match, TRBD1 (6 bases). Between the trimmed V and J ends, which lost 3 bases and 1 base, there was a span of 12 bases. Germline V gene data show CDR1 as MNHEY and CDR2 as SMNVEV (reference sequence). The CDR3 consists of 15 residues. CDR3 sequence: CASSFGGAGNTEAFF. The CDR3 nucleotides are TGTGCCAGCAGTTTTGGGGGGGCTGGGAACACTGAAGCTTTCTTT.

The V call is TRBV11-3, the J call TRBJ2-7, with D unresolved. Germline lookup yields CDR1 SGHNT and CDR2 YENEEA. The V end was cut by 3 bases, the J end by 1 base, with 7 bases between. CDR3 length: 13 residues. CDR3 residues: CASSFTVSYEQYF. The CDR3 bases are TGTGCCAGCAGCTTTACAGTATCCTACGAGCAGTACTTC.

This clone is a singleton in its sample. This rearrangement joins TRBV7-6 to TRBJ1-4; no clear D. Germline assignment: CDR1 SGHVS and CDR2 FNYEAQ. The V end lost 5 bases, the J end lost 6 bases, and 7 bases lay between the germline ends. This CDR3 comprises 12 residues. The CDR3 region is CASSADDEKLFF. The CDR3, as DNA: TGTGCCAGCAGCGCCGACGATGAAAAACTGTTTTTT.

The chain is built from TRBV5-1 and TRBJ1-1; D might be TRBD1 (5 bases). V was shortened by 4 bases and J by 0 bases, with 10 bases between the two germline ends. The CDR3 contains 14 residues. Per germline, CDR1 SGHRS and CDR2 YFSETQ. The CDR3 is CASSARALNTEAFF. CDR3 coding DNA: TGCGCCAGCAGCGCCAGGGCATTGAACACTGAAGCTTTCTTT.

This clone occurred a few times. The V gene is TRBV6-1, the J gene TRBJ1-1; 8 bases fit TRBD1. The CDR3 is made up of 14 amino acids. The junction had 7 bases not matched to a gene; V was cut back by 5 bases and J by 5 bases. Germline lookup yields CDR1 MNHNS and CDR2 SASEGT. The DNA for the CDR3 is TGTGCCAGCAGTTATGGACAGGGTTGGACTGAAGCTTTCTTT. Translating gives CASSYGQGWTEAFF.

The V gene is TRBV10-3, the J gene TRBJ2-2; possibly TRBD2 for D (5 bases). The CDR3 runs to 12 residues. Deletions cut 8 bases from V and 5 bases from J, with 9 bases between. Germline assignment: CDR1 ENHRY and CDR2 SYGVKD. The chain's CDR3 is CAIPGLTGELFF. CDR3 nucleotides: TGTGCCATCCCGGGGTTAACCGGGGAGCTGTTTTTT.

The chain combines TRBV7-9 with TRBJ1-2, with D possibly TRBD1 on 6 matching bases. CDR1 and CDR2 from the germline V gene are SEHNR and FQNEAQ (reference sequence). V lost 5 bases, J lost 2 bases, and 9 bases lay in between. The CDR3 length is 13 residues. CDR3 in DNA: TGTGCCAGCAGCGCCGGACAGAACTATGGCTACACCTTC. Protein: CASSAGQNYGYTF.

The chain couples TRBV2 to TRBJ2-7; 7 positions match TRBD2. The CDR3 loop spans 11 amino acids. Trimming at V came to 3 bases and at J to 13 bases, leaving 6 bases not matched to a gene. Germline V gives CDR1 SNHLY, CDR2 FYNNEI. CDR3 sequence: CASSDWTRVYF. DNA for the CDR3: TGTGCCAGCAGTGACTGGACTAGGGTTTACTTC.

This chain uses TRBV5-1 with TRBJ2-3, with 13 bases matching TRBD2. This CDR3 has 18 amino acids. The germline gives CDR1 SGHRS, CDR2 YFSETQ. Trimming cost V 3 bases and J 0 bases; bases outside gene matches: 7. DNA for the CDR3: TGCGCCAGCAGCTGGGGGGGACTAGCGGGATCTAGCACAGATACGCAGTATTTT. It encodes CASSWGGLAGSSTDTQYF. Full variable domain (outside the CDR3, taken from reference TRBV5-1 and TRBJ2-3): KAGVTQTPRYLIKTRGQQVTLSCSPISGHRSVSWYQQTPGQGLQFLFEYFSETQRNKGNFPGRFSGRQFSNSRSEMNVSTLELGDSALYLCASSWGGLAGSSTDTQYFGPGTRLTVL.

The V gene is TRBV5-8, the J gene TRBJ1-1, with D possibly matching TRBD1 (6 bases). CDR3 length: 13 amino acids. V gave up 4 bases and J gave up 6 bases, with 13 bases separating them. Germline V gives CDR1 SGHTS, CDR2 YDEGEE. CDR3 protein: CASSRTVTSEAFF. The CDR3 coding sequence is TGTGCCAGCAGCCGGACAGTTACGTCTGAAGCTTTCTTT.

The genes are TRBV9 and TRBJ2-2, with 7 bases that match TRBD2. The germline V gene encodes CDR1 SGDLS and CDR2 YYNGEE. This CDR3 is 16 amino acids long. With V trimmed by 1 base and J by 6 bases, 9 bases remained unmatched. The CDR3 DNA sequence: TGTGCCAGCAGCGTATCAGCGGGAATAACCCCCGGGGAGCTGTTTTTT. It encodes CASSVSAGITPGELFF. The entire variable domain, with the rest obtained from reference TRBV9 and TRBJ2-2, is as follows: DSGVTQTPKHLITATGQRVTLRCSPRSGDLSVYWYQQSLDQGLQFLIQYYNGEERAKGNILERFSAQQFPDLHSELNLSSLELGDSALYFCASSVSAGITPGELFFGEGSRLTVL.

In the case of this clone: The same CDR3 is also encoded by other DNA sequences in this sample. This chain's CDR3 is CASSPYAGTEAFF. The CDR3 coding sequence is TGTGCCAGCTCACCATACGCCGGCACTGAAGCTTTCTTT. The gene calls are TRBV18 and TRBJ1-1; no reliable D call. The CDR3 is made up of 13 amino acids. The V end lost 2 bases, the J end lost 4 bases, and 8 bases lay between the germline ends. Germline V CDR1 and CDR2: KGHSH, LQKENI.

The V gene is TRBV6-1, the J gene TRBJ2-6; D gene uncertain. This CDR3 is 15 amino acids long. In germline, CDR1 is MNHNS, CDR2 SASEGT. Trimming left V 4 bases short and J 1 base short, with 8 bases between. The DNA for the CDR3 is TGTGCCAGCAGTGGATGGTATTCTGGGGCCAACGTCCTGACTTTC. Translating gives CASSGWYSGANVLTF.

The V and J genes are TRBV7-3 and TRBJ2-1, with 7 bases that match TRBD2. The germline CDR1 and CDR2 sequences are SGHTA and FQGTGA. This CDR3 has 16 residues. The J segment lost 2 bases and the V segment lost 4 bases, leaving 8 bases of the junction unmatched. CDR3 sequence (DNA): TGTGCCAGCAGCTCCTCTGCGGGAGCGGCCTACAATGAGCAGTTCTTC. This sequence encodes CASSSSAGAAYNEQFF. The whole variable domain, filled in from reference TRBV7-3 and TRBJ2-1, reads GAGVSQTPSNKVTEKGKYVELRCDPISGHTALYWYRQSLGQGPEFLIYFQGTGAADDSGLPNDRFFAVRPEGSVSTLKIQRTERGDSAVYLCASSSSAGAAYNEQFFGPGTRLTVL.

J is TRBJ2-5 and V is TRBV11-2, with no clear D. With 1 base removed from V and 5 bases from J, the gap between germline ends came to 8 bases. The germline V gene has CDR1 SGHAT and CDR2 FQNNGV. The CDR3 totals 13 residues. In nucleotides, the CDR3 is TGTGCCAGCAGCTTAGGGGCGAGGGAGACCCAGTACTTC. Its protein product is CASSLGARETQYF.

The J gene is TRBJ2-5, the V gene TRBV28, with TRBD2 as a possible D gene (6 bases). Deletions cut 5 bases from V and 4 bases from J, with 14 bases between. CDR3 size: 14 residues. Germline V gene data show CDR1 as MDHEN and CDR2 as SYDVKM. DNA of the CDR3: TGTGCCAGCAGTCGGGGACTGCAGGTAGAGACCCAGTACTTC. Its protein is CASSRGLQVETQYF. The full variable domain, with the rest looked up from reference TRBV28 and TRBJ2-5, is DVKVTQSSRYLVKRTGEKVFLECVQDMDHENMFWYRQDPGLGLRLIYFSYDVKMKEKGDIPEGYSVSREKKERFSLILESASTNQTSMYLCASSRGLQVETQYFGPGTRLLVL.

V usage is TRBV7-6 and J usage is TRBJ2-1; D unresolved. Trimming pared 1 base from V and 4 bases from J, leaving 8 bases between. In germline, CDR1 is SGHVS, CDR2 FNYEAQ. The CDR3 consists of 14 residues. The CDR3 DNA sequence: TGTGCCAGCAGCTTAGTGGGAAGGTACAATGAGCAGTTCTTC. It specifies CASSLVGRYNEQFF.

This clone came up once. The chain links TRBV6-6 to TRBJ2-7; TRBD1 matches at 7 bases. With 4 bases clipped from V and 0 bases from J, the junction kept 3 bases outside the gene matches. This CDR3 region has 14 residues. Germline V gene lookup returns CDR1 MNHNY and CDR2 SVGAGI (reference sequence). This CDR3 reads CASSSRDSSYEQYF. CDR3 sequence (DNA): TGTGCCAGCAGTTCACGGGACAGCTCCTACGAGCAGTACTTC.

This clone was seen only a few times. The rearrangement links TRBV5-4 to TRBJ2-2; D remains ambiguous. This CDR3 has 15 residues. V lost 1 base and J lost 2, with 9 bases in between. CDR1 is SGHNT, CDR2 YYREEE, per germline (reference sequence). CDR3 loop: CASSLFATNTGELFF. The CDR3 DNA reads as TGTGCCAGCAGCTTGTTTGCGACCAACACCGGGGAGCTGTTTTTT. Complete variable domain (other parts from reference TRBV5-4 and TRBJ2-2): ETGVTQSPTHLIKTRGQQVTLRCSSQSGHNTVSWYQQALGQGPQFIFQYYREEENGRGNFPPRFSGLQFPNYSSELNVNALELDDSALYLCASSLFATNTGELFFGEGSRLTVL.